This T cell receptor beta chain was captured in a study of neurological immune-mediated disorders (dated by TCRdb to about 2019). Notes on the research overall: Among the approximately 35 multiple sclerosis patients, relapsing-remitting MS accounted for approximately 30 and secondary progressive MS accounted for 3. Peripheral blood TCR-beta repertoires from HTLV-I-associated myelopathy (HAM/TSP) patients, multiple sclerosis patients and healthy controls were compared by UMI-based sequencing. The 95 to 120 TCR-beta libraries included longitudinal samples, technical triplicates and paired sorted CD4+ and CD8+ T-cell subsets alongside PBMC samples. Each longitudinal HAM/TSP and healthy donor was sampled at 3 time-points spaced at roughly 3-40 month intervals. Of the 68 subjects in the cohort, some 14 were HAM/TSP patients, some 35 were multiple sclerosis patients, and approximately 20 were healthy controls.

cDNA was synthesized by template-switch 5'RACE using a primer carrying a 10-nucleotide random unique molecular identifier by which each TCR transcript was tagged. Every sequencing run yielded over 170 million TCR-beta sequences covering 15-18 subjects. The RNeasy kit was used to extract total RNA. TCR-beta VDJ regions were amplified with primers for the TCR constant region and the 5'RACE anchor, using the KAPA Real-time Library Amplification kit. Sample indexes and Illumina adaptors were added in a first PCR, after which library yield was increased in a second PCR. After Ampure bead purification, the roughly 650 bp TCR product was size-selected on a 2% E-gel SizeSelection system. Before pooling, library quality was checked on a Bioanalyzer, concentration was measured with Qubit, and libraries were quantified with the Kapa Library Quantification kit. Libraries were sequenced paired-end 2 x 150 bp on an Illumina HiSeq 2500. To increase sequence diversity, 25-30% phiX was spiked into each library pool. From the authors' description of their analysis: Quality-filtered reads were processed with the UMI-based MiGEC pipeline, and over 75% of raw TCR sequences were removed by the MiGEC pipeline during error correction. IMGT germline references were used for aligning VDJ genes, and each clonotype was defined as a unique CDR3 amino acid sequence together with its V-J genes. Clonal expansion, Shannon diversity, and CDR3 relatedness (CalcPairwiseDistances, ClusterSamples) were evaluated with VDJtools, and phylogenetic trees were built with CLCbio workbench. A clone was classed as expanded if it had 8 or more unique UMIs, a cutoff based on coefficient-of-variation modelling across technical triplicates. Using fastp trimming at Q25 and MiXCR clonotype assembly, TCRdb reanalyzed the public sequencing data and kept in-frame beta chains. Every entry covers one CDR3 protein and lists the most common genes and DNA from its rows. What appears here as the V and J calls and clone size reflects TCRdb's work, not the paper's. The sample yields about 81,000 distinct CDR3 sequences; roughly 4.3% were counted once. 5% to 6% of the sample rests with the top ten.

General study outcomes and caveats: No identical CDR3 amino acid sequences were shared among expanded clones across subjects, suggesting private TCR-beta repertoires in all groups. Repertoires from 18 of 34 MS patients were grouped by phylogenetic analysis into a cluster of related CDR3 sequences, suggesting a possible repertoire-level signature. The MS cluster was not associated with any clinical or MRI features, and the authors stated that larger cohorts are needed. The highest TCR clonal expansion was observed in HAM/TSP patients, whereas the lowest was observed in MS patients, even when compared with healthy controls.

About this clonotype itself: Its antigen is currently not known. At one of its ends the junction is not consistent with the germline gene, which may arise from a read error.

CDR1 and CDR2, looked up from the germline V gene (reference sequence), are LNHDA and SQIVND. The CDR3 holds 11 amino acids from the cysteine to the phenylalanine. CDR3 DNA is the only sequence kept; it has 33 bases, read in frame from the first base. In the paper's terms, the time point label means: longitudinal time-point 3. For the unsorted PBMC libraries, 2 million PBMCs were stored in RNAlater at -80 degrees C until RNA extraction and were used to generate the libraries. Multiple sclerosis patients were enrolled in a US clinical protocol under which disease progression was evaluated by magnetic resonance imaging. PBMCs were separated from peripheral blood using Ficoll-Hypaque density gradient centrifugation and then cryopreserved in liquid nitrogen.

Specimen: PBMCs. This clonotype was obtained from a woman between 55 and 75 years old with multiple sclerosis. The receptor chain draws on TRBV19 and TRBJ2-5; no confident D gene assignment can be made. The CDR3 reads CASSFQGTQYF. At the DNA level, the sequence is TGTGCCAGTAGTTTCCAAGGGACCCAGTACTTC.